The clone carrying this T cell receptor (beta chain) registers medium-sized by frequency. The antigen is not known. The CDR3 sequence is 17 residues long. Germline V gives CDR1 MNHEY, CDR2 SVGEGT. Each sample's input was approximately 270 ng genomic DNA, 40,000 or so genome equivalents. This specimen belongs to a study of T cell clusters in autoimmune cytopenias. On the study more broadly: A median age of almost 60 years and mean of approximately 50 years characterized healthy donor controls.

Multiplex touch-down PCR amplified TRB using TRB-A and TRB-B pools in one tube. TCRdb re-called the multiplex PCR reads and catalogs CDR3 proteins one per entry, DNA excluded. This sample's clone table lists over 6,000 distinct CDR3 sequences. Broader study findings: Primary autoimmune cytopenia patients appeared to lack physiological T cell clusters present in healthy donors. TRB repertoire shifts in secondary cytopenia and chronic lymphocytic leukemia mostly reflected lymphoma, not autoimmunity.

This sample also appeared in a second study, on T cell repertoires in aging, cancer and after chemotherapy. That source adds: Age-matched healthy donors had significantly more diverse, less clonal blood TCR repertoires than untreated cancer patients.

This clonotype was obtained from a human donor in good health. The sample was peripheral blood. The rearrangement joins TRBV6-2 or TRBV6-3 to TRBJ2-2. CDR3 amino acids: CASREILTQRNTGELFF.